This TCR beta chain was recorded in a study of blood T cell repertoires in COVID-19. Study as a whole: Whether acute or convalescent, the COVID-19 samples came from the United States, Italy and Spain. The cDNA or gDNA used as material had been derived from T cells, B-cell-depleted T cells, or PBMCs.

The germline V gene has CDR1 SGHRS and CDR2 YFSETQ. The CDR3 loop spans 16 amino acids. The V segment lost 2 bases and the J segment 3 bases; nucleotides outside the gene matches: 10. Under the authors' procedure: Quantification of nucleated cells was approximated via reference gene primer amplification. Sequenced by immunoSEQ multiplex PCR; TCRdb stores in-frame clones only, minus some. That table supplies the V and J calls and clone size; D and trimming were determined from the DNA. This table has tens of thousands of clones, about 80% appearing once. The sequencing sample was made of peripheral blood. This rearrangement joins TRBV5-1 to TRBJ1-1; 7 bases agree with TRBD1. The receptor's source is a man at least 80 years old with active COVID-19. This chain's CDR3 is CASSLTGDTFDTEAFF. The CDR3 DNA is TGCGCCAGCAGCTTAACAGGGGACACTTTTGACACTGAAGCTTTCTTT.